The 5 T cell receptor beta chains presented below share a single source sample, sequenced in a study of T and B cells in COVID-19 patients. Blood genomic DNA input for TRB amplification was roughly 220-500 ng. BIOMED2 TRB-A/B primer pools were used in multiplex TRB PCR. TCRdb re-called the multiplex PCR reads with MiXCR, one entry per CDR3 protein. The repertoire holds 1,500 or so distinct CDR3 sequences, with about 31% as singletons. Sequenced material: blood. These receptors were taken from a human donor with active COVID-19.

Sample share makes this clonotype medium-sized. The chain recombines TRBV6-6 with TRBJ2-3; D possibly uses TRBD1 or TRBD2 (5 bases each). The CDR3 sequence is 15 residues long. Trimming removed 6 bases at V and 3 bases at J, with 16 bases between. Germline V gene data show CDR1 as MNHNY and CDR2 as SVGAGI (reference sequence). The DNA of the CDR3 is TGTGCCAGCAGCTTATCAGGGACCGGGACAGATACGCAGTATTTT. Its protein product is CASSLSGTGTDTQYF.

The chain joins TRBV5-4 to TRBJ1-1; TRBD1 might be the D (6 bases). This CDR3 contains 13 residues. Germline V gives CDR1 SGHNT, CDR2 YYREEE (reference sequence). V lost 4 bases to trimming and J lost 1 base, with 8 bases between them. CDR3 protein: CASSETGNTEAFF. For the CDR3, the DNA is TGTGCCAGCAGCGAGACAGGGAACACTGAAGCTTTCTTT.

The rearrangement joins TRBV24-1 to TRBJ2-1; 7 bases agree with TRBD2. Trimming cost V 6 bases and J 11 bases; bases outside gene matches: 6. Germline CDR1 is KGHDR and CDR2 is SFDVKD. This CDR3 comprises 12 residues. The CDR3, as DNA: TGTGCCACCAGTCCTAGCGGTACTAAGCAGTTCTTC. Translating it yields CATSPSGTKQFF.

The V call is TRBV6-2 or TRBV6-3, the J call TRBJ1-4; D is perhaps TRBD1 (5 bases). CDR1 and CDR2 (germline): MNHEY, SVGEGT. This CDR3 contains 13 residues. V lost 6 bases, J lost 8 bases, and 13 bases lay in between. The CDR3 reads CASRRDFPEKLFF. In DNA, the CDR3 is TGTGCCAGCAGGAGGGACTTTCCGGAAAAACTGTTTTTT.

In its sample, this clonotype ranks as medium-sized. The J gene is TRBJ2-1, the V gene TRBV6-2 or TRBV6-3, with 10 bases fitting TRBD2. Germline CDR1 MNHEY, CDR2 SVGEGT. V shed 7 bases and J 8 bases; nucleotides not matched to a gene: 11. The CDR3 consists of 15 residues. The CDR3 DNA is TGTGCCAGCACATTGCTAGCGGGAGCTTTCGATGAGCAGTTCTTC. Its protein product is CASTLLAGAFDEQFF.